The 9 T cell receptor beta chains below were found in one sample sequenced in a study of cytomegalovirus exposure and HLA in healthy donors. PCR involved 60 Vbeta and 13 Jbeta primers. Libraries were prepared by immunoSEQ multiplex PCR; TCRdb keeps only in-frame clonotypes and omits some of them. The table has approximately 140,000 clones, 61% seen once; the top ten hold about 1.8%. Sequencing was done on a sample of PBMCs. Receptors originate from a male donor in good health and CMV-seronegative.

The V call is TRBV7-2, the J call TRBJ1-5, with D perhaps matching TRBD1 (5 bases). V lost 5 bases, J lost 0 bases, and 11 bases lay in between. This CDR3 region has 15 residues. CDR1 is SGHTA, CDR2 FQGNSA, per germline. CDR3 in amino acids: CASSEARGSNQPQHF. DNA of the CDR3: TGTGCCAGCAGCGAAGCAAGGGGTAGCAATCAGCCCCAGCATTTT. The whole variable domain, remainder taken from reference TRBV7-2 and TRBJ1-5, is GAGVSQSPSNKVTEKGKDVELRCDPISGHTALYWYRQSLGQGLEFLIYFQGNSAPDKSGLPSDRFSAERTGGSVSTLTIQRTQQEDSAVYLCASSEARGSNQPQHFGDGTRLSIL.

The rearrangement links TRBV27 to TRBJ1-2, with D tentatively TRBD1 (6 bases). The CDR3 is 15 residues long. V was trimmed by 4 bases and J by 0 bases, leaving 12 bases between them. CDR1 MNHEY and CDR2 SMNVEV come from the germline V gene (reference sequence). The CDR3 DNA reads as TGTGCCAGCAGTTATGGGCAGGGGACTAACTATGGCTACACCTTC. The encoded protein is CASSYGQGTNYGYTF.

This clone was recorded a few times. DNA for the CDR3: TGTGCCAGCAGCGTCTCCCCAGGGGCTGCCTACGAGCAGTACTTC. Translated, it gives CASSVSPGAAYEQYF. The chain uses TRBV9 and TRBJ2-7; D perhaps matches TRBD1 (6 bases). Per the germline V gene, CDR1 is SGDLS and CDR2 is YYNGEE. Trimming removed 2 bases at V and 2 bases at J, with 14 bases between. This CDR3 is built from 15 residues.

The chain is built from TRBV5-1 and TRBJ1-4, with 10 positions matching TRBD1. J was trimmed by 7 bases and V by 2 bases; bases with no gene match: 8. CDR1 is SGHRS, CDR2 YFSETQ, per germline. The CDR3 loop spans 16 amino acids. CDR3 DNA: TGCGCCAGCAGCTTCGGACAGGGGGTGGTACGTGAAAAACTGTTTTTT. It codes for CASSFGQGVVREKLFF.

A remark on this clone: A read error may produce the germline difference seen at one junction end. The CDR3 loop is CASSQGGQGATTNEKLFF. CDR3 bases: TGTGCCAGCAGTCAAGGAGGACAGGGGGCCACAACTAATGAAAAACTGTTTTTT. V is TRBV4-2 and J is TRBJ1-4; 11 bases fit TRBD1. Germline CDR1 reads LGHNA; CDR2 reads YNFKEQ. This CDR3 spans 18 amino acids.

Only one count was recorded for this clone. The chain has TRBV30 and TRBJ1-2, with D perhaps TRBD1 (6 bases). The CDR3 totals 12 residues. V was cut by 5 bases and J by 5 bases, with 12 bases left in between. Germline V gene data show CDR1 as GTSNPN and CDR2 as SVGIG (reference sequence). The CDR3 nucleotides are TGTGCCTGGGCGACAGGAATATATGGCTACACCTTC. It translates to CAWATGIYGYTF.

V gene TRBV11-3 combines with J gene TRBJ2-1; tentatively, D is TRBD2 (6 bases). The germline CDR1 and CDR2 sequences are SGHNT and YENEEA. The CDR3 extends over 15 amino acids. V was cut by 1 base and J by 6 bases, with 13 bases left in between. Written as DNA, the CDR3 is TGTGCCAGCAGCTTAGCGCAGGCGGGGTTCAATGAGCAGTTCTTC. It is translated as CASSLAQAGFNEQFF.

This clone was counted only a few times. The rearrangement links TRBV6-5 to TRBJ1-3, with 7 bases matching TRBD1. CDR3 size: 15 residues. V dropped 2 bases and J dropped 0; count of bases not matched to a gene: 1. CDR1 is MNHEY, CDR2 SVGAGI, per germline. The CDR3 here is CASSYDRDSGNTIYF. The CDR3, as DNA: TGTGCCAGCAGTTACGACAGGGACTCTGGAAACACCATATATTTT.

This chain links TRBV16 with TRBJ1-2; 8 nucleotides match TRBD1. CDR3 length: 13 residues. CDR1 is KGHSY and CDR2 is FQNENV in the germline V gene. The V and J ends lost 5 bases and 8 bases, in that order; junction bases with no gene match: 7. CDR3 protein: CASSFDRGQGYTF. The DNA of the CDR3 is TGTGCCAGCAGCTTCGACAGGGGTCAGGGCTACACCTTC.